This TCR beta chain was sequenced for a study of tumour-infiltrating T cells in Burkitt lymphoma (dated by TCRdb to 2020 to 2022). About the study as a whole: The Burkitt lymphoma cohort included 82 patients and covered every epidemiological subtype of the disease. When TCR repertoire data were correlated with clinical outcome, productive clonality turned out to predict both overall and progression-free survival, independent of established prognosticators, age at diagnosis among them. Overall results and qualifications from the work: Several public clonotypes were found to be shared across numerous Burkitt lymphoma patients, which suggests a shared tumour neoantigen selection that is absent from diffuse large B-cell lymphoma.

For CDR1 and CDR2, the germline V gene lists SGDLS and YYNGEE. The CDR3 runs 14 residues from the cysteine to the phenylalanine. Of all the DNA, just the CDR3 is kept, 42 bases in frame from base 1. At the junction V is shortened by 4 bases and J by 8 bases; bases outside the gene matches: 7. Turning to this clone: The antigen it recognizes is unknown. One base away there is no much larger clone; base qualities are not given.

The library was built by means of the immunoSEQ multiplex PCR assay. This is the immuneACCESS table as TCRdb keeps it, with only in-frame sequences that have V and J called. A part of the clones is gone; compared with another copy, unresolved V genes explain less than half, and the rest is unexplained. This sample gives about 3,900 clones in total; around 15% of them show up just once. Roughly a fifth of the sample belongs to the ten largest clones. The source of this sequence is a human donor with Burkitt lymphoma. In this chain, TRBV9 is recombined with TRBJ1-5, with TRBD1 identical over 9 junction bases. Sequenced: tumor tissue. The CDR3 has the sequence CASSLTGGLEPQHF. DNA sequence: TGTGCCAGCAGCTTGACAGGGGGATTAGAGCCCCAGCATTTT.